This T cell receptor (beta chain) was captured in a study of blood T cell repertoires in COVID-19. Study-level information: COVID-19 samples, acute and convalescent, were from the United States, Italy and Spain.

The CDR3 consists of 14 residues. Trimming cost V 6 bases and J 6 bases; bases outside gene matches: 5. CDR1 is MNHEY, CDR2 SMNVEV, per germline (reference sequence). Original analysis: Scientists estimated how many nucleated cells there were by amplifying reference gene primers. TCRdb's table, derived via immunoSEQ multiplex PCR, lists solely in-frame clones and lacks some. From that table come the V and J calls and clone size; the DNA was used to work out D and trimming. The table has roughly 250,000 clones, 65% to 80% seen once; the top ten hold roughly 4%. The clonotype was recovered from a middle-aged woman with active or convalescent COVID-19. The material sequenced was peripheral blood. V is TRBV27 and J is TRBJ1-3; 10 nucleotides agree with TRBD1. Here the CDR3 reads CASSQTGGKNTIYF. The DNA of the CDR3 is TGTGCCAGCAGCCAGACAGGGGGCAAAAACACCATATATTTT.